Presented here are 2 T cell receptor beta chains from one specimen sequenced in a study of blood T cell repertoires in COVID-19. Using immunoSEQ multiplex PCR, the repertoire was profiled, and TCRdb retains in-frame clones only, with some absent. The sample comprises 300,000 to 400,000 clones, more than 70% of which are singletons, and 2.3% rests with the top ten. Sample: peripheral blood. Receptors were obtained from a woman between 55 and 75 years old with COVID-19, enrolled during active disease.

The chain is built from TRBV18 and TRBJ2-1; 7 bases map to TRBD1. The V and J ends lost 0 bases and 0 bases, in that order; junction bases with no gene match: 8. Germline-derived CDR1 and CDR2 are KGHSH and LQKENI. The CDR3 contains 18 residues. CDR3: CASSPPTPDRSSYNEQFF. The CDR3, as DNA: TGTGCCAGCTCACCACCTACTCCGGACAGGAGCTCCTACAATGAGCAGTTCTTC.

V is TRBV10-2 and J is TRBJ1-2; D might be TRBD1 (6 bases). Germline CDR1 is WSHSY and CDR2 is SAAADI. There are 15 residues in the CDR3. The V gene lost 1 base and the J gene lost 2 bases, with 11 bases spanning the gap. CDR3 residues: CASSEWSGANYGYTF. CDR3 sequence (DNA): TGCGCCAGCAGTGAGTGGTCAGGGGCGAACTATGGCTACACCTTC.